What follows are 4 T cell receptor beta chains derived from one specimen sequenced in a study of post-analysis software for immune sequencing data. Unique molecular identifiers featured in each of the TCR beta cDNA libraries. MiXCR, run by TCRdb on the PCR reads, gives a single entry per CDR3 protein. Among some 190,000 distinct CDR3 sequences listed, around 30% were seen once. Study results and limitations: A handful of TRBV segments were more frequent in patients than controls; TRBV5-6, TRBV5-1 and TRBV20-1 belonged to this group.

For these TCRs, the target antigens are not known. Specimen: blood. Receptors originate from a girl under 18 with multiple sclerosis.

In DNA form, the CDR3 reads TGTGCCAGCACCATAATAGCGGGGGGATCCTACGAGCAGTACTTC. It specifies CASTIIAGGSYEQYF. The V call is TRBV12-3 or TRBV12-4, the J call TRBJ2-7; TRBD2 matches 10 bases. The CDR3 spans 15 residues. Germline trimming cut 7 bases from V and 1 base from J; bases unmatched to any gene: 7.

The sample holds one count of this clonotype. The V gene is TRBV20-1, the J gene TRBJ2-6; no clear D gene. Trimming cost V 0 bases and J 0 bases, with 3 bases left between them. The germline V gene encodes CDR1 DFQATT and CDR2 SNEGSKA (reference sequence). CDR3 length: 14 residues. CDR3 in amino acids: CSAREVSGANVLTF. CDR3 nucleotide sequence: TGCAGTGCTAGAGAGGTCTCTGGGGCCAACGTCCTGACTTTC.

The chain uses TRBV7-9 and TRBJ2-1; D may be TRBD1 (5 bases). The CDR3 has 14 residues. Germline V gene data show CDR1 as SEHNR and CDR2 as FQNEAQ (reference sequence). The V and J ends lost 6 bases and 4 bases respectively, with 13 bases between them. For the CDR3, the DNA is TGTGCCAGCAGAGTGACAGATAAATACAATGAGCAGTTCTTC. This encodes CASRVTDKYNEQFF.

This clonotype was counted many times. The rearrangement links TRBV10-1 to TRBJ2-1, with TRBD2 matching 7 bases. V shed 6 bases and J 1 base; nucleotides not matched to a gene: 6. Per germline, CDR1 WNHNN and CDR2 SYGVQD (reference sequence). This CDR3 contains 15 residues. The CDR3, as DNA: TGCGCCAGCAGCGCAAAGCGGGATTCCTACAATGAGCAGTTCTTC. The encoded protein is CASSAKRDSYNEQFF.